The rows below give T cell receptor beta chains drawn from one sample of a study of cytomegalovirus exposure and HLA in healthy donors. Profiled with immunoSEQ multiplex PCR; TCRdb holds only in-frame clones, not every one. The table shows 150,000 to 200,000 clones, with less than 90% occurring only once. The sample consisted of PBMCs. The receptors come from a man aged 50 to 60 in good health and CMV-seropositive. CDR3s include the opening cysteine and the closing phenylalanine or tryptophan. The D gene is left open where the match is weak. Where a row states a size, it is once, few, many or the class of an expanded clone; other rows omit it.

CDR3 protein: CASRHGGMNTEAFF
CDR3 DNA: TGTGCCAGCAGACACGGGGGAATGAACACTGAAGCTTTCTTT
V gene: TRBV2
D gene: NA
clone size: NA
J gene: TRBJ1-1

CDR3 protein: CASSLEGGQPQHF
CDR3 DNA: TGTGCCAGCTCATTAGAAGGAGGTCAGCCCCAGCATTTT
V gene: TRBV19
D gene: NA
clone size: few
J gene: TRBJ1-5

CDR3 protein: CASSQVQGGDSGYTF
CDR3 DNA: TGCGCCAGCAGCCAAGTTCAAGGGGGAGACTCGGGCTACACCTTC
V gene: TRBV4-1
D gene: NA
clone size: NA
J gene: TRBJ1-2

CDR3 protein: CASSTGNSGANVLTF
CDR3 DNA: TGTGCCAGCAGTACAGGAAACTCTGGGGCCAACGTCCTGACTTTC
V gene: TRBV28
D gene: NA
clone size: NA
J gene: TRBJ2-6

CDR3 protein: CASSLLPGTGGAYGYTF
CDR3 DNA: TGTGCCAGCAGCTTACTCCCCGGGACAGGGGGCGCTTATGGCTACACCTTC
V gene: TRBV7-8
D gene: TRBD1
clone size: NA
J gene: TRBJ1-2

CDR3 protein: CASSQDWNRAYEQYF
CDR3 DNA: TGTGCCAGCAGCCAAGACTGGAACAGGGCCTACGAGCAGTACTTC
V gene: TRBV14
D gene: NA
clone size: NA
J gene: TRBJ2-7

CDR3 protein: CASLRASGSGELFF
CDR3 DNA: TGTGCCAGCCTTCGTGCCTCAGGGTCCGGGGAGCTGTTTTTT
V gene: TRBV6-5
D gene: NA
clone size: NA
J gene: TRBJ2-2

CDR3 protein: CASSHSGGGDTDTQYF
CDR3 DNA: TGTGCCAGCAGCCATTCCGGGGGGGGTGACACAGATACGCAGTATTTT
V gene: TRBV4-2
D gene: TRBD2
clone size: NA
J gene: TRBJ2-3

CDR3 protein: CASSVGGSRSSYEQYF
CDR3 DNA: TGTGCCAGCAGCGTAGGAGGCAGTCGAAGCTCCTACGAGCAGTACTTC
V gene: TRBV9
D gene: NA
clone size: NA
J gene: TRBJ2-7

CDR3 protein: CAWTALGGVSETQYF
CDR3 DNA: TGTGCCTGGACCGCCCTTGGAGGGGTTAGTGAGACCCAGTACTTC
V gene: TRBV30
D gene: NA
clone size: NA
J gene: TRBJ2-5

CDR3 protein: CASSLSVSSYEQYF
CDR3 DNA: TGTGCCAGCAGTTTATCGGTCTCCTCCTACGAGCAGTACTTC
V gene: TRBV27
D gene: NA
clone size: NA
J gene: TRBJ2-7

CDR3 protein: CASSLPRGEKLFF
CDR3 DNA: TGTGCCAGCAGCTTACCCCGAGGGGAAAAACTGTTTTTT
V gene: TRBV7-9
D gene: NA
clone size: few
J gene: TRBJ1-4

CDR3 protein: CASSLLASETQYF
CDR3 DNA: TGTGCCAGCAGCTTACTAGCTTCGGAGACCCAGTACTTC
V gene: TRBV7-6
D gene: NA
clone size: few
J gene: TRBJ2-5

CDR3 protein: CASSGYGTGRETQYF
CDR3 DNA: TGTGCCAGCAGCGGTTACGGGACTGGACGGGAGACCCAGTACTTC
V gene: TRBV9
D gene: NA
clone size: NA
J gene: TRBJ2-5

CDR3 protein: CASTGLGETQYF
CDR3 DNA: TGTGCCAGCACAGGACTAGGCGAAACCCAGTACTTC
V gene: TRBV6-5
D gene: TRBD2
clone size: NA
J gene: TRBJ2-5

CDR3 protein: CASSLSIPEQFF
CDR3 DNA: TGTGCCAGCAGTTTATCTATCCCGGAGCAGTTCTTC
V gene: TRBV28
D gene: NA
clone size: NA
J gene: TRBJ2-1

CDR3 protein: CASSPDTVTRSYEQYF
CDR3 DNA: TGTGCCAGCAGCCCGGATACAGTAACCCGCTCCTACGAGCAGTACTTC
V gene: TRBV5-6
D gene: NA
clone size: NA
J gene: TRBJ2-7

CDR3 protein: CSVAGSSTGELFF
CDR3 DNA: TGCAGCGTTGCGGGATCCAGCACCGGGGAGCTGTTTTTT
V gene: TRBV29-1
D gene: NA
clone size: NA
J gene: TRBJ2-2

CDR3 protein: CASKLTGTYEQYF
CDR3 DNA: TGCGCCTCAAAATTGACAGGAACCTACGAGCAGTACTTC
V gene: TRBV5-1
D gene: NA
clone size: NA
J gene: TRBJ2-7

CDR3 protein: CASSNPWGADQETQYF
CDR3 DNA: TGTGCCAGTAGTAACCCCTGGGGAGCGGACCAAGAGACCCAGTACTTC
V gene: TRBV19
D gene: NA
clone size: NA
J gene: TRBJ2-5

CDR3 protein: CASATGTVYEQYF
CDR3 DNA: TGTGCCAGCGCCACCGGGACAGTCTACGAGCAGTACTTC
V gene: TRBV6-1
D gene: TRBD1
clone size: NA
J gene: TRBJ2-7

CDR3 protein: CASGLGTSPSTDTQYF
CDR3 DNA: TGTGCTAGTGGTTTGGGCACCAGTCCTAGCACAGATACGCAGTATTTT
V gene: TRBV12-5
D gene: NA
clone size: NA
J gene: TRBJ2-3

CDR3 protein: CASSAARGSYEQYF
CDR3 DNA: TGTGCCAGCAGCGCCGCCAGGGGTTCCTACGAGCAGTACTTC
V gene: TRBV9
D gene: NA
clone size: few
J gene: TRBJ2-7

CDR3 protein: CASSERRASTDTQYF
CDR3 DNA: TGTGCCAGCAGTGAAAGGCGGGCTAGCACAGATACGCAGTATTTT
V gene: TRBV2
D gene: NA
clone size: NA
J gene: TRBJ2-3

CDR3 protein: CASSSYWGAYNEQFF
CDR3 DNA: TGTGCCAGTAGTAGTTACTGGGGGGCCTACAATGAGCAGTTCTTC
V gene: TRBV19
D gene: NA
clone size: once
J gene: TRBJ2-1

CDR3 protein: CASSLFGGELFF
CDR3 DNA: TGTGCCAGCAGCTTATTCGGCGGGGAGCTGTTTTTT
V gene: TRBV7-6
D gene: NA
clone size: NA
J gene: TRBJ2-2

CDR3 protein: CASTPGTGGRYGYTF
CDR3 DNA: TGTGCCAGCACCCCCGGGACAGGGGGCCGTTATGGCTACACCTTC
V gene: TRBV7-8
D gene: TRBD1
clone size: NA
J gene: TRBJ1-2

CDR3 protein: CAISAPYRETGTSGGPGQETQYF
CDR3 DNA: TGTGCCATCAGTGCTCCCTACAGGGAAACCGGGACTAGCGGGGGGCCTGGGCAAGAGACCCAGTACTTC
V gene: TRBV10-3
D gene: TRBD2
clone size: once
J gene: TRBJ2-5

CDR3 protein: CAISGPGQGEKLFF
CDR3 DNA: TGTGCCATCAGTGGGCCAGGGCAGGGGGAAAAACTGTTTTTT
V gene: TRBV10-3
D gene: NA
clone size: NA
J gene: TRBJ1-4